This is a list of T cell receptor beta chains from one sample in a study of PD-1 blockade in classical Hodgkin lymphoma. The assay was immunoSEQ multiplex PCR, and TCRdb's table has in-frame clones only and misses some. The sample lists some 100,000 clones; more than 85% were seen once. Sequenced material: peripheral blood mononuclear cells (PBMCs), taken before the second cycle of nivolumab. The receptors originated from a human donor with classical Hodgkin lymphoma. CDR3s include the opening cysteine and the closing phenylalanine or tryptophan. The order of the fields is D gene, clone size, J gene, V gene, CDR3 protein, CDR3 DNA. D genes are given only for firm matches. Expanded clones are given a class, and other clones once, few, many or no size at all.

D: .; size: .; J: TRBJ1-2; V: TRBV7-2; CDR3: CASSLAGPNSYGYTF; DNA: TGTGCCAGCAGCTTAGCGGGACCTAATAGCTATGGCTACACCTTC
D: .; size: .; J: TRBJ1-1; V: TRBV7-2; CDR3: CASSLVAGSNTEAFF; DNA: TGTGCCAGCAGCTTAGTAGCGGGCTCGAACACTGAAGCTTTCTTT
D: .; size: .; J: TRBJ1-6; V: TRBV28; CDR3: CASSPMAGEEHSPLHF; DNA: TGTGCCAGCAGTCCGATGGCGGGGGAAGAACACTCACCCCTCCACTTT
D: .; size: .; J: TRBJ1-1; V: TRBV25-1; CDR3: CASRDSGGDTEAFF; DNA: TGTGCCAGCAGAGACTCGGGGGGGGACACTGAAGCTTTCTTT
D: .; size: .; J: TRBJ1-2; V: TRBV5-6; CDR3: CASSGMAPVNYGYTF; DNA: TGTGCCAGCAGCGGGATGGCTCCGGTTAACTATGGCTACACCTTC
D: .; size: .; J: TRBJ2-3; V: TRBV7-8; CDR3: CASSLAHGNTDTQYF; DNA: TGTGCCAGCAGCTTAGCTCACGGGAACACAGATACGCAGTATTTT
D: .; size: .; J: TRBJ2-1; V: TRBV2; CDR3: CASGWGEQFF; DNA: TGTGCCAGCGGATGGGGGGAGCAGTTCTTC
D: .; size: .; J: TRBJ2-7; V: TRBV5-6; CDR3: CASTNLGEQYF; DNA: TGTGCCAGCACCAACCTCGGCGAGCAGTACTTC
D: TRBD2; size: once; J: TRBJ2-1; V: TRBV19; CDR3: CASSRRLAGDYNEQFF; DNA: TGTGCCAGTAGTAGGCGACTAGCGGGGGACTACAATGAGCAGTTCTTC
D: TRBD1; size: .; J: TRBJ1-2; V: TRBV7-2; CDR3: CASSYPGQGVRNYGYTF; DNA: TGTGCCAGCAGCTACCCGGGACAGGGAGTAAGGAACTATGGCTACACCTTC
D: .; size: .; J: TRBJ1-5; V: TRBV2; CDR3: CASNRDTYSNQPQHF; DNA: TGTGCCAGCAATCGGGACACTTATAGCAATCAGCCCCAGCATTTT
D: .; size: .; J: TRBJ2-7; V: TRBV14; CDR3: CASGLSSYEQYF; DNA: TGTGCCAGCGGACTGAGCTCCTACGAGCAGTACTTC
D: .; size: .; J: TRBJ1-1; V: TRBV6-6; CDR3: CASSYLRAGDRGEAFF; DNA: TGTGCCAGCAGTTACCTTCGAGCAGGAGACAGAGGTGAAGCTTTCTTT
D: .; size: .; J: TRBJ1-1; V: TRBV7-2; CDR3: CASSPKQGSTEAFF; DNA: TGTGCCAGCAGCCCAAAACAAGGGTCCACTGAAGCTTTCTTT
D: TRBD2; size: .; J: TRBJ2-4; V: TRBV4-1; CDR3: CASSQPGGDIQYF; DNA: TGCGCCAGCAGCCAACCGGGAGGCGACATTCAGTACTTC
D: .; size: .; J: TRBJ2-3; V: TRBV30; CDR3: CAWSPGVTDTQYF; DNA: TGTGCCTGGAGTCCGGGGGTCACAGATACGCAGTATTTT
D: .; size: .; J: TRBJ2-5; V: TRBV19; CDR3: CASSITSSETQYF; DNA: TGTGCCAGTAGTATTACCTCATCGGAGACCCAGTACTTC
D: TRBD1; size: .; J: TRBJ2-7; V: TRBV6-1; CDR3: CATHRGAAYEQYF; DNA: TGTGCCACCCACAGGGGGGCTGCCTACGAGCAGTACTTC
D: .; size: .; J: TRBJ2-3; V: TRBV4-3; CDR3: CASSQGYSFTDTQYF; DNA: TGCGCCAGCAGCCAAGGTTACTCATTCACAGATACGCAGTATTTT
D: .; size: .; J: TRBJ2-7; V: TRBV11-2; CDR3: CASSSRKEGVGEQYF; DNA: TGTGCCAGCAGCTCCCGGAAGGAGGGCGTGGGGGAGCAGTACTTC
D: TRBD1; size: few; J: TRBJ2-2; V: TRBV18; CDR3: CASSQGASGELFF; DNA: TGTGCCAGCTCACAGGGGGCAAGCGGGGAGCTGTTTTTT
D: .; size: .; J: TRBJ2-3; V: TRBV4-1; CDR3: CASSQVGESDTQYF; DNA: TGCGCCAGCAGCCAAGTAGGGGAATCAGATACGCAGTATTTT
D: TRBD2; size: .; J: TRBJ2-7; V: TRBV19; CDR3: CASSFRTSGGRSYEQYF; DNA: TGTGCCAGTAGTTTTCGGACTAGCGGGGGTCGCTCCTACGAGCAGTACTTC
D: .; size: .; J: TRBJ2-2; V: TRBV7-9; CDR3: CASSLGDKNTGELFF; DNA: TGTGCCAGCAGCTTAGGTGACAAGAACACCGGGGAGCTGTTTTTT
D: .; size: .; J: TRBJ1-5; V: TRBV27; CDR3: CASSFSRGQPQHF; DNA: TGTGCCAGCAGTTTTTCTAGGGGACAGCCCCAGCATTTT
D: .; size: .; J: TRBJ1-5; V: TRBV25-1; CDR3: CASEAWGGNQPQHF; DNA: TGTGCCAGCGAGGCCTGGGGGGGCAATCAGCCCCAGCATTTT
D: .; size: .; J: TRBJ1-2; V: TRBV7-6; CDR3: CASSFQGAYGYTF; DNA: TGTGCCAGCAGCTTTCAGGGAGCCTATGGCTACACCTTC
D: .; size: .; J: TRBJ1-2; V: TRBV2; CDR3: CASSEGSLYGYTF; DNA: TGTGCCAGCAGTGAGGGCAGCCTATATGGCTACACCTTC
D: .; size: .; J: TRBJ2-5; V: TRBV9; CDR3: CASSVNAEGGRETQYF; DNA: TGTGCCAGCAGCGTAAACGCTGAGGGGGGGAGAGAGACCCAGTACTTC
D: .; size: .; J: TRBJ2-7; V: TRBV7-2; CDR3: CASSLVPEQYF; DNA: TGTGCCAGCAGCTTAGTCCCCGAGCAGTACTTC
D: .; size: .; J: TRBJ1-6; V: TRBV27; CDR3: CASSLRGIAYNSPLHF; DNA: TGTGCCAGCAGTTTAAGAGGGATTGCGTATAATTCACCCCTCCACTTT
D: .; size: once; J: TRBJ1-2; V: TRBV10-2; CDR3: CASSDDGNYGYTF; DNA: TGCGCCAGCAGTGACGACGGGAACTATGGCTACACCTTC
D: .; size: .; J: TRBJ2-7; V: TRBV6-5; CDR3: CASSQSYEQYF; DNA: TGTGCCAGCAGCCAATCCTACGAGCAGTACTTC
D: TRBD1; size: .; J: TRBJ1-1; V: TRBV29-1; CDR3: CSVGTGISTEAFF; DNA: TGCAGCGTTGGGACAGGGATTAGCACTGAAGCTTTCTTT
D: .; size: once; J: TRBJ2-7; V: TRBV19; CDR3: CASSPGVSYEQYF; DNA: TGTGCCAGTAGTCCAGGCGTCTCCTACGAGCAGTACTTC
D: TRBD1; size: .; J: TRBJ2-4; V: TRBV28; CDR3: CASSIQGDIQYF; DNA: TGTGCCAGCAGTATTCAGGGGGACATTCAGTACTTC
D: TRBD1; size: .; J: TRBJ2-5; V: TRBV5-1; CDR3: CASSNRGYQETQYF; DNA: TGCGCCAGCAGCAACAGGGGGTACCAAGAGACCCAGTACTTC
D: .; size: few; J: TRBJ1-1; V: TRBV7-8; CDR3: CASSLGDETEAFF; DNA: TGTGCCAGCAGCTTAGGGGATGAGACTGAAGCTTTCTTT
D: TRBD1; size: .; J: TRBJ2-7; V: TRBV6-1; CDR3: CASMEQGGTYEQYF; DNA: TGTGCCAGCATGGAACAGGGGGGCACCTACGAGCAGTACTTC
D: .; size: .; J: TRBJ2-3; V: TRBV6-5; CDR3: CASSYSRVGANTQYF; DNA: TGTGCCAGCAGTTACTCCCGCGTCGGGGCCAATACGCAGTATTTT
D: .; size: .; J: TRBJ2-5; V: TRBV19; CDR3: CASRKQETQYF; DNA: TGTGCCAGTAGGAAACAAGAGACCCAGTACTTC
D: .; size: .; J: TRBJ1-1; V: TRBV6-5; CDR3: CASSYSTGTEAFF; DNA: TGTGCCAGCAGTTACTCGACGGGCACTGAAGCTTTCTTT
D: .; size: .; J: TRBJ1-5; V: TRBV7-9; CDR3: CASSSYRGAEDQPQHF; DNA: TGTGCCAGCAGCTCCTACCGAGGGGCCGAGGATCAGCCCCAGCATTTT
D: .; size: .; J: TRBJ1-5; V: TRBV7-9; CDR3: CASSLAGEGQPQHF; DNA: TGTGCCAGCAGCTTAGCAGGGGAGGGACAGCCCCAGCATTTT
D: TRBD2; size: .; J: TRBJ2-4; V: TRBV7-8; CDR3: CASSLALSGGEKNIQYF; DNA: TGTGCCAGCAGCTTGGCGTTGAGCGGGGGAGAAAAAAACATTCAGTACTTC
D: TRBD2; size: .; J: TRBJ2-7; V: TRBV11-2; CDR3: CASSLGNGGAGDEQYF; DNA: TGTGCCAGCAGCTTAGGGAACGGGGGGGCAGGGGACGAGCAGTACTTC
D: .; size: once; J: TRBJ1-1; V: TRBV10-2; CDR3: CASSERQLNTEAFF; DNA: TGCGCCAGCAGTGAGAGACAGTTGAACACTGAAGCTTTCTTT
D: .; size: .; J: TRBJ2-2; V: TRBV28; CDR3: CASRGGVSTGELFF; DNA: TGTGCGTCCCGCGGTGGGGTCAGCACCGGGGAGCTGTTTTTT
D: .; size: .; J: TRBJ2-3; V: TRBV28; CDR3: CASSFLGLSTDTQYF; DNA: TGTGCCAGCAGTTTCCTTGGCCTCAGCACAGATACGCAGTATTTT
D: TRBD2; size: .; J: TRBJ2-2; V: TRBV5-1; CDR3: CASSYSSGGITGELFF; DNA: TGCGCCAGCAGCTATTCTAGCGGGGGTATAACCGGGGAGCTGTTTTTT
D: .; size: .; J: TRBJ1-2; V: TRBV27; CDR3: CASSAQVFYGYTF; DNA: TGTGCCAGCAGTGCACAGGTTTTCTATGGCTACACCTTC
D: TRBD1; size: once; J: TRBJ2-2; V: TRBV18; CDR3: CASSPPGTGNTGELFF; DNA: TGTGCCAGCTCACCACCCGGGACAGGGAACACCGGGGAGCTGTTTTTT
D: .; size: .; J: TRBJ2-1; V: TRBV6-6; CDR3: CASSYHSPSSYNEQFF; DNA: TGTGCCAGCAGTTACCATTCACCCAGCTCCTACAATGAGCAGTTCTTC
D: .; size: .; J: TRBJ2-3; V: TRBV9; CDR3: CASSPHSPDGTDTQYF; DNA: TGTGCCAGCAGCCCCCACTCGCCCGATGGGACAGATACGCAGTATTTT
D: .; size: once; J: TRBJ1-2; V: TRBV18; CDR3: CASSPRAGRGYTF; DNA: TGTGCCAGCTCACCACGAGCAGGGAGAGGCTACACCTTC
D: .; size: .; J: TRBJ2-7; V: TRBV15; CDR3: CATSRERVQGSYEQYF; DNA: TGTGCCACCAGCAGGGAGAGGGTACAGGGTTCCTACGAGCAGTACTTC
D: TRBD1; size: .; J: TRBJ2-3; V: TRBV7-9; CDR3: CASSLEGQGTDTQYF; DNA: TGTGCCAGCAGCTTAGAGGGACAGGGCACAGATACGCAGTATTTT
D: TRBD1; size: .; J: TRBJ1-2; V: TRBV19; CDR3: CASSREDRVLGGYTF; DNA: TGTGCCAGTAGTCGCGAGGACAGGGTATTGGGAGGCTACACCTTC
D: .; size: .; J: TRBJ1-1; V: TRBV9; CDR3: CASSSWGVSSTEAFF; DNA: TGTGCCAGCAGCTCATGGGGGGTTTCCAGCACTGAAGCTTTCTTT
D: TRBD1; size: .; J: TRBJ2-2; V: TRBV6-5; CDR3: CASSPGTATGELFF; DNA: TGTGCCAGCAGTCCCGGGACAGCCACCGGGGAGCTGTTTTTT